This T cell receptor (beta chain) is drawn from a study of vaccination effects on CD4 cells after COVID-19. In the study overall: The median interval between the second dose and post-vaccine sampling was 72 days. It was with approximately 10 IU/ml IL-2 and 9.5 to 10 ug/ml peptides that a few million PBMC per well were cultured.

After less than twelve days in culture, the CD4+ T cells were isolated. Every participant took two doses of the BNT162b2 or mRNA-1273 vaccine. In the cultures, half the medium was exchanged for IL-2 medium on days 3 and 7. General study points: Vaccine- and infection-induced clones showed marked clonal contraction late following vaccination.

This clone came up once. The antigen is undetermined. Assay used: immunoSEQ multiplex PCR; TCRdb lists only in-frame clones, some missing. The table shows some 66,000 clones, with roughly 80% occurring only once. The material sequenced was CD4+ T cells from PBMCs cultured without peptide, taken after COVID-19 vaccination. The TCR comes from a human donor who received a COVID-19 vaccine.

CDR3: CASSDFRTLGLEETQYF. The DNA for the CDR3 is TGTGCCAGCAGTGACTTCCGGACGCTGGGACTAGAAGAGACCCAGTACTTC. The chain employs TRBV6-4 and TRBJ2-5; TRBD2 matches at 8 bases. The CDR3 contains 17 residues. Germline lookup yields CDR1 MRHNA and CDR2 SNTAGT. V was pared by 1 base and J by 3 bases, with 10 bases of the junction left unmatched.